These 2 T cell receptor beta chains were sequenced from one sample in a study of radiotherapy plus CTLA-4 blockade in lung cancer. The repertoire was sequenced with immunoSEQ multiplex PCR; TCRdb's copy has only in-frame clones and lacks some. The table includes roughly 55,000 clones, approximately 65% detected once. Here the sequenced sample was peripheral blood, taken from a patient treated with radiotherapy plus ipilimumab. The receptors here all came from a human donor with non-small cell lung cancer whose response to radiotherapy plus ipilimumab could not be evaluated.

This rearrangement joins TRBV6-5 to TRBJ1-1; D unresolved. Germline CDR1 is MNHEY and CDR2 is SVGAGI. CDR3 length: 13 amino acids. Trimming left V 4 bases short and J 3 bases short, with 9 bases between. CDR3 sequence (DNA): TGTGCCAGCAGTTGGAGCACGGACACTGAAGCTTTCTTT. Translation gives CASSWSTDTEAFF.

This clone was counted a few times. V is TRBV7-2 and J is TRBJ1-3; D is undetermined. The V and J ends lost 5 bases and 4 bases respectively, with 12 bases between them. The germline gives CDR1 SGHTA, CDR2 FQGNSA. The CDR3 runs to 14 residues. Here the CDR3 DNA reads TGTGCCAGCAGCATGGACTTGTGGGGAAACACCATATATTTT. Translated: CASSMDLWGNTIYF.